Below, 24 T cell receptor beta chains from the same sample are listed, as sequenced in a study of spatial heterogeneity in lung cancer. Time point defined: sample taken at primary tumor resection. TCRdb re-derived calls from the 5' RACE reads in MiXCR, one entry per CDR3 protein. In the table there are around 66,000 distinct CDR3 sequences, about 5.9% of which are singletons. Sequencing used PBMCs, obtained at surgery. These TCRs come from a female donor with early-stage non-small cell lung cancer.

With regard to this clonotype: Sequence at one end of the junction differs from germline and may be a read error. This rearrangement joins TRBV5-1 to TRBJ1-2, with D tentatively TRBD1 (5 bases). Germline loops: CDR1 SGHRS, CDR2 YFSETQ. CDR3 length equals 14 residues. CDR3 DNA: TGCACCAGCAGCCCCATCCAGGGCACCTATGGCTACACCTTC. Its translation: CTSSPIQGTYGYTF.

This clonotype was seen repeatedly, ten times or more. This CDR3 reads CASSLRGFGAGNTEAFF. Written as DNA, the CDR3 is TGCGCCAGCAGCTTGCGAGGGTTTGGGGCGGGGAACACTGAAGCTTTCTTT. The chain recombines TRBV5-1 with TRBJ1-1; perhaps TRBD1 as D (5 bases). This CDR3 contains 17 residues. Trimming took 1 base from V and 1 from J, leaving 17 bases between them. Germline CDR1 SGHRS, CDR2 YFSETQ. The full variable domain, rest sourced from reference TRBV5-1 and TRBJ1-1, is KAGVTQTPRYLIKTRGQQVTLSCSPISGHRSVSWYQQTPGQGLQFLFEYFSETQRNKGNFPGRFSGRQFSNSRSEMNVSTLELGDSALYLCASSLRGFGAGNTEAFFGQGTRLTVV.

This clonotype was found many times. CDR3: CASSSTDTQYF. The CDR3 DNA reads TGTGCCAGCAGCTCGACAGATACGCAGTATTTT. V and J are TRBV11-2 and TRBJ2-3; D is undetermined. Germline loops: CDR1 SGHAT, CDR2 FQNNGV. The ends were cut back, 4 bases at V and 3 bases at J, with 2 bases in the middle. The CDR3 is 11 residues long.

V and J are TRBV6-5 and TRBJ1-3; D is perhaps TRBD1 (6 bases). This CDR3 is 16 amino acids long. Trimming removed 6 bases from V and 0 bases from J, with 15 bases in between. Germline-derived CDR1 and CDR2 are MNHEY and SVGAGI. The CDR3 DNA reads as TGTGCCAGCAGGCCCGGGGGCGCAGACTCTGGAAACACCATATATTTT. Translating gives CASRPGGADSGNTIYF.

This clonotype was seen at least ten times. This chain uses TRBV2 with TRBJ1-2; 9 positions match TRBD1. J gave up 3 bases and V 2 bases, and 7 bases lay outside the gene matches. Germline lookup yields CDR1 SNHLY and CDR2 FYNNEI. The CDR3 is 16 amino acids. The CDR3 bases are TGTGCCAGCAGTGAATCTGGGACAGGGTTCGACTATGGCTACACCTTC. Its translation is CASSESGTGFDYGYTF.

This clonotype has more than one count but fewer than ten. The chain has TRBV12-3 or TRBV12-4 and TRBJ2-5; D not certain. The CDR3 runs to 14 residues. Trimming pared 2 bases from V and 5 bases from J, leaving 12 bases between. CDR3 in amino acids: CASSLSPRPETQYF. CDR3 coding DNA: TGTGCCAGCAGTTTAAGCCCCCGTCCTGAGACCCAGTACTTC.

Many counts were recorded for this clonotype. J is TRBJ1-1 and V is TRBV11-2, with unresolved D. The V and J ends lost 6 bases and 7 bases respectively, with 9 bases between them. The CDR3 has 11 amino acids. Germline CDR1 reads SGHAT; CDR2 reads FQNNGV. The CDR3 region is CASRNVLEAFF. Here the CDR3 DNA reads TGTGCCAGCAGAAATGTACTTGAAGCTTTCTTT.

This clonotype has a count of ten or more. CDR3 loop: CATSGGQGNEQYF. CDR3 nucleotides: TGTGCCACCAGTGGAGGACAGGGGAACGAGCAGTACTTC. V is TRBV24-1 and J is TRBJ2-7; 9 bases line up with TRBD1. Trimming took 5 bases from V and 5 from J; bases not matched to a gene: 3. Germline lookup yields CDR1 KGHDR and CDR2 SFDVKD. The CDR3 runs 13 residues.

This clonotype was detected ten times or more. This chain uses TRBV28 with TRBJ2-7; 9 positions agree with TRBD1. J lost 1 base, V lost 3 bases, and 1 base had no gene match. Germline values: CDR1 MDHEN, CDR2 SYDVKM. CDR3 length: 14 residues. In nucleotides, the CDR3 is TGTGCCAGCAGTTTGGACAGGGGTTCCTACGAGCAGTACGTC. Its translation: CASSLDRGSYEQYV.

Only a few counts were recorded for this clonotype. The CDR3 coding sequence is TGCAGTGCTAGAGTTCGCGACGGAAACATTCAGTACTTC. The encoded protein is CSARVRDGNIQYF. The chain links TRBV20-1 to TRBJ2-4, with no clear D. Trimming took 1 base from V and 6 from J, leaving 10 bases between them. In germline, CDR1 is DFQATT, CDR2 SNEGSKA (reference sequence). The CDR3 totals 13 residues.

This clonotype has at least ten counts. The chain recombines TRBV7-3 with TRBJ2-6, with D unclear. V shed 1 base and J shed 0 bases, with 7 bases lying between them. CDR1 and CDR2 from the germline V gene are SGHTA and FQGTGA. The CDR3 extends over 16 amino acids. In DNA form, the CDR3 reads TGTGCCAGCAGCTTAAAGGGTGGCTCTGGGGCCAACGTCCTGACTTTC. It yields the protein CASSLKGGSGANVLTF.

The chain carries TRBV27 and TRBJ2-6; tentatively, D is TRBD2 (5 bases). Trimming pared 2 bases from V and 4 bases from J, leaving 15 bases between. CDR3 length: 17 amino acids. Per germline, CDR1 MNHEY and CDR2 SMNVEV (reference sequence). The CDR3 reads CASSLVLGVVGANVLTF. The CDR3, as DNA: TGTGCCAGCAGTTTAGTTCTCGGGGTCGTCGGGGCCAACGTCCTGACTTTC.

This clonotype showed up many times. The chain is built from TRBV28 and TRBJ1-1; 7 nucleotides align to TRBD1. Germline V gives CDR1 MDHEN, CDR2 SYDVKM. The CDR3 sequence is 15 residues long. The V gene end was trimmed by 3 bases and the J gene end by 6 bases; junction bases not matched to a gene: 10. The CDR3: CASSFGSTGKPEAFF. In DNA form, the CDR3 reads TGTGCCAGCAGTTTTGGATCGACAGGGAAACCTGAAGCTTTCTTT.

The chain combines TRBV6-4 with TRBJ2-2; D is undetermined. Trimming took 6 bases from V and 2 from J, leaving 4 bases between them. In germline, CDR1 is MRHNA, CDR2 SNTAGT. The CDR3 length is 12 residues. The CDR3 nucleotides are TGTGCCAGCAGGGAAAACACCGGGGAGCTGTTTTTT. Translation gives CASRENTGELFF.

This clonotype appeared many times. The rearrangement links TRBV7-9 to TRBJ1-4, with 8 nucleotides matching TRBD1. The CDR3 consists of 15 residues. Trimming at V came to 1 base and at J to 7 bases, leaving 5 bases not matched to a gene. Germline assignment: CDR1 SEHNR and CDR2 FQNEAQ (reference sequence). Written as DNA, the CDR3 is TGTGCCAGCAGCTTAGTCTCAGGGGGCGGTGAAAAACTGTTTTTT. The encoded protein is CASSLVSGGGEKLFF. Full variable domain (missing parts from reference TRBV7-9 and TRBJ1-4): DTGVSQNPRHKITKRGQNVTFRCDPISEHNRLYWYRQTLGQGPEFLTYFQNEAQLEKSRLLSDRFSAERPKGSFSTLEIQRTEQGDSAMYLCASSLVSGGGEKLFFGSGTQLSVL.

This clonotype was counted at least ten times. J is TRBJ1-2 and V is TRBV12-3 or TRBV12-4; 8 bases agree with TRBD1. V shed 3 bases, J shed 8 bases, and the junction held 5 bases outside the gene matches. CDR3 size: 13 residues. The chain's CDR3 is CASSFKQGAGYTF. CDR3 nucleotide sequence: TGTGCCAGCAGTTTCAAGCAGGGGGCAGGCTACACCTTC.

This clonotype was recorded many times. In nucleotides, the CDR3 is TGCAGTGCTAGAGAAGGGGGCAAAAATTCACCCCTCCACTTT. Translation gives CSAREGGKNSPLHF. The chain links TRBV20-1 to TRBJ1-6, with 7 bases identical to TRBD1. There are 14 residues in the CDR3. Germline CDR1 and CDR2: DFQATT and SNEGSKA (reference sequence). Germline trimming cut 0 bases from V and 7 bases from J; bases unmatched to any gene: 3.

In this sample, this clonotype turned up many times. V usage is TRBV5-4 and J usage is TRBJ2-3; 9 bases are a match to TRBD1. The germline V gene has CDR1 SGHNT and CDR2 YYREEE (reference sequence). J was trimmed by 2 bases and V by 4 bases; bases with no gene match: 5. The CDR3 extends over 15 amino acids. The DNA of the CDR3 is TGTGCCAGCAGCGCGACAGGGGGAATCACAGATACGCAGTATTTT. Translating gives CASSATGGITDTQYF.

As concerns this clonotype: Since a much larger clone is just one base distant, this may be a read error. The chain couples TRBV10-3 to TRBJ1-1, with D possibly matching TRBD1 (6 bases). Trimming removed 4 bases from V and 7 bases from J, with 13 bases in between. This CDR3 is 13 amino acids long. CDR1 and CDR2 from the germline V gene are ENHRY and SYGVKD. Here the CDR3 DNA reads TGTGCCATCAGTGGAACAGGGAGCAATGAAGCTTTCTTT. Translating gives CAISGTGSNEAFF.

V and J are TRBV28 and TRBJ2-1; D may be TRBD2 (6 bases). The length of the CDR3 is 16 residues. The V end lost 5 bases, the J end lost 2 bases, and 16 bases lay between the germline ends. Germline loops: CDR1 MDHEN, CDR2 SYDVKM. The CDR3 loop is CASSRITGLPYNEQFF. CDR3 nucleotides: TGTGCCAGCAGTCGGATTACGGGACTCCCCTACAATGAGCAGTTCTTC.

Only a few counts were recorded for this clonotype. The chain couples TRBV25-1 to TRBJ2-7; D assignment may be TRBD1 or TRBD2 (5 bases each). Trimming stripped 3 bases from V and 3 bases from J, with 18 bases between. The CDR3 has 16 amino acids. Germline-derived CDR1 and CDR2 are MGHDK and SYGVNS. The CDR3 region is CASSDSSEGRIYEQYF. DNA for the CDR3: TGTGCCAGCAGTGATTCCTCTGAGGGGCGGATCTACGAGCAGTACTTC.

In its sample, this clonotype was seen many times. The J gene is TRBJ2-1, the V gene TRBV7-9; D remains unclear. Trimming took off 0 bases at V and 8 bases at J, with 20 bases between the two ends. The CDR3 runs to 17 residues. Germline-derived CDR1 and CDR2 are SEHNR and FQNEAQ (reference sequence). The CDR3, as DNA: TGTGCCAGCAGCTTAGCCCAGACGCTTTTTGGTCGGGATGAGCAGTTCTTC. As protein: CASSLAQTLFGRDEQFF.

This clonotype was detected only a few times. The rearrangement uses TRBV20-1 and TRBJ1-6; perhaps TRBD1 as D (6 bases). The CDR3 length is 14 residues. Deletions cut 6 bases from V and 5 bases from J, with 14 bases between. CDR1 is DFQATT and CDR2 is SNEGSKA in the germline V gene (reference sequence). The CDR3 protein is CSAAGTFDNSPLHF. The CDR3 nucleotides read TGCAGTGCAGCCGGGACATTCGATAATTCACCCCTCCACTTT.

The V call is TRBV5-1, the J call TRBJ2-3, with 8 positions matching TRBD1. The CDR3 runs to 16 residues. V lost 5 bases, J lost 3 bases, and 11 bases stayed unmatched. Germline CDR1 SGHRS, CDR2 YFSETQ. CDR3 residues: CASRPTDRGRTDTQYF. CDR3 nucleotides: TGCGCCAGCAGACCAACTGACAGGGGTAGGACAGATACGCAGTATTTT. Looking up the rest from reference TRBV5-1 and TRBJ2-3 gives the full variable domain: KAGVTQTPRYLIKTRGQQVTLSCSPISGHRSVSWYQQTPGQGLQFLFEYFSETQRNKGNFPGRFSGRQFSNSRSEMNVSTLELGDSALYLCASRPTDRGRTDTQYFGPGTRLTVL.